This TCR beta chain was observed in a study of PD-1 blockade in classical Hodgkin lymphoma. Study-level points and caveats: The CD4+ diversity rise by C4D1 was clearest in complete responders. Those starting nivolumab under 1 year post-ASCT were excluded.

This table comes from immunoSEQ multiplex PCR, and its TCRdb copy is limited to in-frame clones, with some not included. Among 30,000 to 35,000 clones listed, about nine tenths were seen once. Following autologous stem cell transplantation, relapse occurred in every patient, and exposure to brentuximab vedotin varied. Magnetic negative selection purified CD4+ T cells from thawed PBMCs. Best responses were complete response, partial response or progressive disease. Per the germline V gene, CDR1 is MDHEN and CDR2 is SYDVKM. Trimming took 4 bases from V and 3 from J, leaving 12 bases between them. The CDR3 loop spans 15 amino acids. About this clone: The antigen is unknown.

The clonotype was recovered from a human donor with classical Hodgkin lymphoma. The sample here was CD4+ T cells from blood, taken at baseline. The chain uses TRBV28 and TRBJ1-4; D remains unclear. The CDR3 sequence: CASSSADKANEKLFF. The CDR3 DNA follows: TGTGCCAGCAGTTCCGCAGACAAGGCTAATGAAAAACTGTTTTTT.